This TCR beta chain was retrieved from a study of lymphopenia after photon versus proton radiotherapy. CDR1 LNHDA and CDR2 SQIVND come from the germline V gene (reference sequence). V lost 7 bases to trimming and J lost 4 bases, with 10 bases between them. This CDR3 is 12 amino acids long. The assay was immunoSEQ multiplex PCR, and TCRdb's table has in-frame clones only and misses some. Of just over 25,000 clones in the sample, approximately 85% were seen once. The chain couples TRBV19 to TRBJ1-2, with D hard to call. The receptor was derived from a man aged 25-40 years with gastric cancer. Sequencing was performed on peripheral blood, taken from a patient treated with photon-based radiotherapy. The CDR3 loop reads CASTAEIYGYTF. CDR3 DNA sequence: TGTGCCAGTACTGCGGAAATCTATGGCTACACCTTC.